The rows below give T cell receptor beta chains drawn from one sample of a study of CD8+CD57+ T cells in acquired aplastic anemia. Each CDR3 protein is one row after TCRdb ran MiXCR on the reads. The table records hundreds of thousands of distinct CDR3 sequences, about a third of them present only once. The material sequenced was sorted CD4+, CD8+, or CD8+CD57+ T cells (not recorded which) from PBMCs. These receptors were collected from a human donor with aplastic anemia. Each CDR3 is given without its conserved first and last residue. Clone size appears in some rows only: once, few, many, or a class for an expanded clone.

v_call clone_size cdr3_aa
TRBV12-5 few ASGPDRLGGYT
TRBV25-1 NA ASSASGSHNAQF
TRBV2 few ASSDQGIYGYT
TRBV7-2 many ASRSGYT
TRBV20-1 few SARDSVRSTDTQY
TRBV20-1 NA SARGDELPAYEQY
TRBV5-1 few ASSQGGGWDEQF
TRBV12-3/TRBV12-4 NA ASSGLALNEQF
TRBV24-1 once ATKLGPPHQY
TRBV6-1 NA ASSALWGLHNEQF
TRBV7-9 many ASSIKGQVYTEAF
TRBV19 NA ASDPGRPEAF
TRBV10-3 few AICTGVGYT
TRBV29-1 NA SFTGGYGYT
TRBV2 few ASSFAGDYGYT
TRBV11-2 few ASTGLGINIQY
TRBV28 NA ASRWTRGAFNYGYT
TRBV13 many ASSLGDGSGGSPLH
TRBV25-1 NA ASRDSQGAYGYT
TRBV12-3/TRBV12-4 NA ASSSIKTVLAGGPSYEQY
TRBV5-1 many ASSFEPGEQY
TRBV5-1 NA ASSLVGGIYEQY
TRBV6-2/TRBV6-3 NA ASSYDGVSNEQF
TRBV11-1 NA AGSFSGGAVGANVLT
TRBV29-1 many SVGPRLAQQETQY
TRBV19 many ASSLLRGHYGYT
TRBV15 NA ATKQGINQPQH
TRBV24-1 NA ASTNSGSGELL
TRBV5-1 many ASSPAGFYEQY
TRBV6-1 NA ASSEGGAPLH
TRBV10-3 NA ASRQGMEGTEAF
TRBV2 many ASSVLGDSNQPQH
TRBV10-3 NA AIRVRTETYEQY
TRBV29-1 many SVGQGTGELF
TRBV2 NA ACSARFPSPGNYGYT
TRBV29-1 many SVEMGPSTEAF
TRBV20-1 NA SAREPGQDTEAF
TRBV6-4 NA ASSASGARTEAF
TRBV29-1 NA SVGGDRGYEQY
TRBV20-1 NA SARGGSRTYNEQF
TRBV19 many ASNHETGAHPVPLH
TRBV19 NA ASSIAFRDSYEQC
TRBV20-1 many SARQGGETQY
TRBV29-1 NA SLTGPVEQY
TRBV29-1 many SVDRVNTGELF
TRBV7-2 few ASSPYPGATEAF
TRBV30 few AEGQSYEQY
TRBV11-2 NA ASSKLAGGPQH
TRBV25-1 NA AGSVSGLRRHTEAF
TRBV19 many ASSILPDAGADTQY
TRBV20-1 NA SPSSAGGTQEQF
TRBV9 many ASSVGVTENYGYT
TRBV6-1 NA ASSLDRSHTEAF
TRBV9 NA ASSRDLPSTDTQY
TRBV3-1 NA ASSTSFPYGYT